This TCR beta chain was captured in a study of cytomegalovirus exposure and HLA in healthy donors. Background on the study: Early released data comprised 80 million to 100 million unique TCRs from HLA-typed donors.

This clone was seen a few times. A much larger clone is a single base away; this may be a read error. The PCR employed 60 Vbeta primers together with 13 Jbeta primers. Sequenced by immunoSEQ multiplex PCR; TCRdb stores in-frame clones only, minus some. The sample yields 90,000 to 130,000 clones, around 85% seen once. There are 17 residues in the CDR3. Germline V gene sequence: CDR1 LGHNA, CDR2 YNFKEQ. The trim removed 2 bases at V and 0 bases at J, leaving 9 bases unmatched. Sequences were obtained from PBMCs. This TCR was sampled from a young man in good health and CMV-seropositive. V is TRBV4-2 and J is TRBJ1-1, with TRBD1 matching 7 bases. The CDR3: CASSQTVGGEMNTEAFF. The CDR3 bases are TGTGCCAGCAGCCAAACTGTAGGGGGCGAGATGAACACTGAAGCTTTCTTT.